Listed below are T cell receptor beta chains from one sample, sequenced in a study of OX40 agonist ivuxolimab in advanced cancers. TCRdb keeps only in-frame clones here, not all; method: immunoSEQ multiplex PCR. The table lists some 77,000 clones, 70% to 90% of them singletons, with around 5.5% in the top ten. This specimen was CD4+ or CD8+ T cells sorted from blood, taken in a trial of the OX40 agonist ivuxolimab. The receptors shown here come from an adult with an advanced solid tumor such as melanoma, head and neck, liver or kidney cancer. Both conserved end residues are part of each CDR3. The D gene is left open where the match is weak.

v_gene,d_gene,j_gene,CDR3aa
TRBV18,NA,TRBJ1-2,CASSPEGDYGYTF
TRBV25-1,NA,TRBJ2-7,CASNPGPGMDEQYF
TRBV5-1,NA,TRBJ2-1,CASSLAEPGREQFF
TRBV19,NA,TRBJ1-3,CASSKDVSGNTIYF
TRBV12-2,NA,TRBJ2-7,CANLPRQGYEQYF
TRBV11-2,TRBD1,TRBJ2-7,CASRQGTYEQYF
TRBV30,NA,TRBJ1-1,CAWSVGQTTEAFF
TRBV7-3,NA,TRBJ1-5,CASSLGQTPFNQPQHF
TRBV7-3,TRBD2,TRBJ2-1,CASSERASGEQFF
TRBV6-5,NA,TRBJ2-2,CASSSLGGRELFF
TRBV9,NA,TRBJ1-2,CASSVVKGGSYGYTF
TRBV5-8,NA,TRBJ2-7,CASSSPYIYEQYF
TRBV6-5,NA,TRBJ2-7,CASSEGWGYEQYF
TRBV9,NA,TRBJ2-7,CASSVAGLPGSYEQYF
TRBV9,TRBD2,TRBJ2-3,CASSVDTSGGVTDTQYF
TRBV19,NA,TRBJ2-1,CASSPVVDNEQFF
TRBV27,TRBD1,TRBJ2-5,CASSPARDRGSEQYF
TRBV25-1,TRBD2,TRBJ2-1,CASSGGTSQRWWEQFF
TRBV5-3,NA,TRBJ2-1,CAPNRASNEQFF
TRBV9,TRBD2,TRBJ2-1,CASSVIGTTYNEQFF
TRBV6-6,NA,TRBJ1-2,CASSYGKGYTF
TRBV25-1,NA,TRBJ1-5,CASSEWTELNQPQHF
TRBV19,TRBD2,TRBJ2-3,CASSITSGGAVDTQYF
TRBV5-1,TRBD1,TRBJ1-1,CASYTGGQNTEAFF
TRBV28,NA,TRBJ2-4,CASTLDRAGVKNIQYF
TRBV6-6,NA,TRBJ1-5,CASSYGDQPQHF